These T cell receptor beta chains were read from a single sample in a study of identifying expanded T cells in peripheral blood. Clones were sequenced by immunoSEQ multiplex PCR, and TCRdb holds only the in-frame ones, with some missing. The sample has more than 45,000 clones, roughly nine tenths seen once; the top ten hold 3.5% to 4.5%. The sequenced sample consisted of blood. The receptor set was obtained from a person aged 18-70 years in good health. Both conserved end residues are part of each CDR3. The order of the fields is CDR3 protein, clone size, V gene, J gene. For some rows the clone size is stated as once, few or many, or as a class when expanded; others skip it.

CASSLAKGQPQHF	.	TRBV7-8	TRBJ1-5
CASSWESRSGYTF	.	TRBV11-2	TRBJ1-2
CASSLTGQGHTGELFF	.	TRBV5-1	TRBJ2-2
CASSSGQGPLAKNIQYF	.	TRBV28	TRBJ2-4
CASSLVSREVYEQYF	.	TRBV7-2	TRBJ2-7
CSVAGVLAQAGELFF	once	TRBV29-1	TRBJ2-2
CASTRGDTQYF	.	TRBV6-5	TRBJ2-3
CASSSGAGERGQPQHF	.	TRBV5-5	TRBJ1-5
CASSLWDRENTIYF	.	TRBV28	TRBJ1-3
CASSPPSSGPLNTGELFF	few	TRBV18	TRBJ2-2
CASSLSSGFNTEAFF	.	TRBV27	TRBJ1-1
CASSLALDRVDRGNEKLFF	.	TRBV5-6	TRBJ1-4
CASRRTGFSGANVLTF	.	TRBV5-1	TRBJ2-6
CASSRGSSGGHSTDTQYF	.	TRBV25-1	TRBJ2-3
CASSEGRGNQPQHF	.	TRBV2	TRBJ1-5
CAISEGQLNAEAFF	.	TRBV10-3	TRBJ1-1
CAWSVRRGWTEAFF	.	TRBV30	TRBJ1-1
CSAPRGTGQYF	.	TRBV20-1	TRBJ2-7
CASGLGGFGAQYF	.	TRBV12-5	TRBJ2-5
CASTIMIQTYEQYF	.	TRBV6-5	TRBJ2-7
CASSRRLAEGQETQYF	.	TRBV7-9	TRBJ2-5
CASSQVAGDTGELFF	.	TRBV7-7	TRBJ2-2
CASSIGRNTEAFF	once	TRBV4-3	TRBJ1-1
CASSLAGSYYNEQFF	.	TRBV7-9	TRBJ2-1
CSLQTSGEETQYF	.	TRBV29-1	TRBJ2-5
CASSLGSGSFEQYF	.	TRBV7-6	TRBJ2-7
CASSERYMNTEAFF	.	TRBV2	TRBJ1-1
CASRTSGRVNEQFF	.	TRBV10-2	TRBJ2-1
CASRDRVAVSGNTIYF	.	TRBV2	TRBJ1-3
CASSGQAQGGYTF	.	TRBV6-5	TRBJ1-2
CAISESGTGNGANVLTF	.	TRBV10-3	TRBJ2-6
CASSLDSTDTQYF	.	TRBV18	TRBJ2-3
CASSVTGYTEAFF	.	TRBV19	TRBJ1-1
CASSQGRSEGETQYF	.	TRBV4-2	TRBJ2-5
CASSLVWRGTTDTQYF	.	TRBV7-6	TRBJ2-3